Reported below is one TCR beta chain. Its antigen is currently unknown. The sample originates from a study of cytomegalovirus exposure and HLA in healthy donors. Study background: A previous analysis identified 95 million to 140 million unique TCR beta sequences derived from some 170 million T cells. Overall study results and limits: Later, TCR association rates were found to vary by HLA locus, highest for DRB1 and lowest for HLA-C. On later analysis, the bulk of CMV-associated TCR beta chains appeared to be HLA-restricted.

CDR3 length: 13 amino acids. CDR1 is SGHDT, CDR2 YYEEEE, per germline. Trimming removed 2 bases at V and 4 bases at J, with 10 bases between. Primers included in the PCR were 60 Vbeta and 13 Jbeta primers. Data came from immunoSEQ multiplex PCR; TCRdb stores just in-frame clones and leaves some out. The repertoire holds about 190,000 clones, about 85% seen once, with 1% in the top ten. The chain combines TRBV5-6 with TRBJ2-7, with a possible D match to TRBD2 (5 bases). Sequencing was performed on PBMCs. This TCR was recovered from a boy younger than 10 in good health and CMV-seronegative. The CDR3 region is CASSFLSGYEQYF. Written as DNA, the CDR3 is TGTGCCAGCAGCTTTTTAAGCGGTTACGAGCAGTACTTC.